The 10 T cell receptor beta chains listed next were all sequenced from one sample in a study of shared clonotypes between healthy human individuals. Profiling relied on immunoSEQ multiplex PCR, and the TCRdb table lists in-frame clones only, not all of them. The sample yields under 600,000 clones, about 96% seen once. The sample was naive CD4+ T cells sorted from blood. Sample subset: CD45RA+ positively selected. These receptors were collected from a woman aged 25 to 45 in good health.

This clone was seen once. The rearrangement uses TRBV4-1 and TRBJ2-4; tentatively, D is TRBD2 (6 bases). Trimming removed 0 bases at V and 8 bases at J, with 17 bases between. The CDR3 contains 16 residues. Germline CDR1 and CDR2: MGHRA and YSYEKL. The CDR3 loop reads CASSQEIRGGAHIQYF. The CDR3 DNA follows: TGCGCCAGCAGCCAAGAGATTCGGGGCGGGGCCCACATTCAGTACTTC.

The rearrangement uses TRBV4-2 and TRBJ2-5; 13 bases fit TRBD2. The DNA matches TRBJ2-7 better at its end, which makes the J call doubtful. Germline V lookup: CDR1 LGHNA, CDR2 YNFKEQ. CDR3 length equals 19 residues. In DNA form, the CDR3 reads TGTGCCAGCAGCCAAGAAGCGACTAGCGGGAGGACGTACGTCTACGAGCAGTACTTC. This encodes CASSQEATSGRTYVYEQYF.

This chain joins TRBV5-4 and TRBJ1-1; no definite D call. The CDR3 sequence is 15 residues long. Germline CDR1 is SGHNT and CDR2 is YYREEE (reference sequence). Between the trimmed V and J ends, which lost 0 bases and 6 bases, there was a span of 15 bases. The CDR3 loop reads CASSLDLEYSSEAFF. The CDR3 DNA is TGTGCCAGCAGCTTGGACCTTGAGTATAGCTCTGAAGCTTTCTTT. Full variable domain (missing parts from reference TRBV5-4 and TRBJ1-1): ETGVTQSPTHLIKTRGQQVTLRCSSQSGHNTVSWYQQALGQGPQFIFQYYREEENGRGNFPPRFSGLQFPNYSSELNVNALELDDSALYLCASSLDLEYSSEAFFGQGTRLTVV.

The chain combines TRBV21-1 with TRBJ2-7; TRBD2, the table's D call, was not compared with the DNA. TRBV21-1 is labeled a pseudogene. The CDR3 runs 17 residues. CDR3 sequence: CASSKECLAGPSYEQYF. CDR3 in DNA: TGTGCCAGCAGCAAAGAATGCCTAGCGGGACCCTCCTACGAGCAGTACTTC.

The chain recombines TRBV6-4 with TRBJ1-1, with 8 bases matching TRBD1. There are 14 residues in the CDR3. Germline-derived CDR1 and CDR2 are MRHNA and SNTAGT. The V and J ends lost 6 bases and 7 bases, in that order; junction bases with no gene match: 10. The CDR3 nucleotides are TGTGCCAGCAGACTCGAGGACAGGGAGGGTGAAGCTTTCTTT. It encodes CASRLEDREGEAFF.

This clone appeared a few times. The chain employs TRBV7-2 and TRBJ1-1, with D hard to call. Trimming cost V 5 bases and J 0 bases, with 1 base left between them. The CDR3 covers 11 residues. CDR1 and CDR2 (germline): SGHTA, FQGNSA. CDR3 sequence (DNA): TGTGCCAGCAGCCTGAACACTGAAGCTTTCTTT. It translates to CASSLNTEAFF.

The V and J genes are TRBV15 and TRBJ2-3; D gene unclear. Germline V CDR1 and CDR2: LNHNV, YYDKDF (reference sequence). Trimming took 0 bases from V and 2 from J, leaving 9 bases between them. This CDR3 region has 15 residues. The CDR3 coding sequence is TGTGCCACCAGCAGAGATCACGCGTACACAGATACGCAGTATTTT. This encodes CATSRDHAYTDTQYF.

The rearrangement links TRBV28 to TRBJ2-7; 10 nucleotides line up with TRBD2. The CDR3 contains 15 residues. In germline, CDR1 is MDHEN, CDR2 SYDVKM. V was pared by 4 bases and J by 4 bases, with 7 bases of the junction left unmatched. This chain's CDR3 is CASSSLAGVDYEQYF. Here the CDR3 DNA reads TGTGCCAGCAGTTCCCTAGCGGGAGTCGATTACGAGCAGTACTTC. Filled out from reference TRBV28 and TRBJ2-7, the complete variable domain reads DVKVTQSSRYLVKRTGEKVFLECVQDMDHENMFWYRQDPGLGLRLIYFSYDVKMKEKGDIPEGYSVSREKKERFSLILESASTNQTSMYLCASSSLAGVDYEQYFGPGTRLTVT.

The rearrangement links TRBV6-5 to TRBJ2-7; 7 bases match TRBD1. V trimming: 3 bases; J trimming: 2 bases; junction bases outside the gene matches: 7. Germline CDR1 is MNHEY and CDR2 is SVGAGI. CDR3 size: 15 residues. The CDR3 sequence is CASSYATGLPYEQYF. The CDR3 coding sequence is TGTGCCAGCAGTTATGCGACAGGGCTCCCCTACGAGCAGTACTTC.

The chain's CDR3 is CASSLMGTSGYNEQFF. The CDR3 coding sequence is TGTGCCAGCAGCTTAATGGGGACTAGCGGTTACAATGAGCAGTTCTTC. The rearrangement uses TRBV7-3 and TRBJ2-1; 11 bases align to TRBD2. Trimming cost V 1 base and J 4 bases; bases outside gene matches: 3. CDR3 length equals 16 residues. Looked up from germline, CDR1 is SGHTA and CDR2 is FQGTGA.